This entry concerns a single T cell receptor beta chain. Sequencing was performed with immunoSEQ multiplex PCR; in TCRdb, only in-frame clones are kept and a portion is missing. The data contain hundreds of thousands of clones, approximately 91% of them singletons. The data are from a study of blood T cell repertoires in COVID-19. The J segment lost 1 base and the V segment lost 0 bases, leaving 4 bases of the junction unmatched. The CDR3 runs 16 residues. Germline V lookup: CDR1 LNHNV, CDR2 YYDKDF (reference sequence). This TCR derives from a woman aged 60-70 years who had recovered from COVID-19. V usage is TRBV15 and J usage is TRBJ2-3; 7 bases match TRBD2. The specimen sequenced was PBMCs or T cells enriched from blood (not recorded which). CDR3 protein: CATSRDQAGGTDTQYF. CDR3 sequence (DNA): TGTGCCACCAGCAGAGATCAGGCGGGGGGCACAGATACGCAGTATTTT.